This T cell receptor beta chain is drawn from a study of regulatory T cells in long-lasting Graves disease. The CDR3 covers 14 residues. Germline V gene lookup returns CDR1 LGHDT and CDR2 YNNKEL (reference sequence). Trimming cost V 0 bases and J 8 bases, with 8 bases left between them. This clonotype occurred a few times. CDR3 regions were amplified by Arm-PCR using iRepertoire HTBI primers to build TCR beta libraries. TCRdb re-called the multiplex PCR reads through MiXCR, storing one row per CDR3 protein. The sample records about 450,000 distinct CDR3 sequences, less than 15% being singletons. The sample's time point: newly diagnosed GD, antithyroid drugs for less than 3 months. PBMC RNA served as the TCR library source. The same data also went into a second study, on T cells in Graves' hyperthyroidism and ophthalmopathy. That study reports: Expanded thyroid clonotypes (above 0.001) were mostly also found in blood.

The J gene is TRBJ1-6, the V gene TRBV3-1; D perhaps matches TRBD1 (5 bases). The clonotype comes from a woman in her fifties or sixties with Graves disease. Here the sequenced sample was peripheral blood mononuclear cells (PBMCs), taken at new diagnosis, from a patient treated with antithyroid drugs. This CDR3 reads CASSQDVGDSPLHF. In DNA form, the CDR3 reads TGTGCCAGCAGCCAAGACGTGGGGGATTCACCCCTCCACTTT.